This is a list of T cell receptor beta chains from one sample in a study of T cell changes during pregnancy in multiple sclerosis. Assay used: immunoSEQ multiplex PCR; TCRdb lists only in-frame clones, some missing. The data contain 99,000 or so clones, approximately 95% of them singletons. This sample comprised peripheral blood, obtained after pregnancy. Receptors originate from a female donor with multiple sclerosis, enrolled in a pregnancy study. CDR3s include the opening cysteine and the closing phenylalanine or tryptophan. The D gene is left open where the match is weak. Expanded clones are given a class, and other clones once, few, many or no size at all.

clone_size j_call v_call d_call cdr3_nt cdr3_aa
NA TRBJ2-7 TRBV5-8 NA TGTGCCAGCAGCTTGTCCCCCCAGACAACCTACGAGCAGTACTTC CASSLSPQTTYEQYF
NA TRBJ2-1 TRBV7-9 TRBD2 TGTGCCACTGGGACTATAGTAGGTGAGCAGTTCTTC CATGTIVGEQFF
NA TRBJ1-4 TRBV5-1 TRBD1 TGCGCCAGCAGCTTACAGGGGGCGACTAATGAAAAACTGTTTTTT CASSLQGATNEKLFF
NA TRBJ2-1 TRBV29-1 NA TGCAGCGTTGTGACCCAGGGGGACTGGGCCTACAATGAGCAGTTCTTC CSVVTQGDWAYNEQFF
once TRBJ1-1 TRBV19 NA TGTGCCAGTACTAAAGGGGGGGTGGCTTTCTTT CASTKGGVAFF
NA TRBJ2-7 TRBV19 NA TGTGCCAGTAGTATCCAGGGGTACGAGCAGTACTTC CASSIQGYEQYF
NA TRBJ2-5 TRBV6-5 NA TGTGCCAGCAGTTACTCGGGAGGTCTGGGGGAGACCCAGTACTTC CASSYSGGLGETQYF
NA TRBJ2-4 TRBV28 TRBD1 TGTGCCAGCAGTCCAAGCCATGGACAGGGTTCAGACATTCAGTACTTC CASSPSHGQGSDIQYF
NA TRBJ1-5 TRBV28 NA TGTGCCAGCAGTTCCCAGGGCGAAGGACATCAGCCCCAGCATTTT CASSSQGEGHQPQHF
NA TRBJ2-4 TRBV6-5 TRBD1 TGTGCCAGCAGCGACAGGGTGGGCAAAAACATTCAGTACTTC CASSDRVGKNIQYF